Following are 16 T cell receptor beta chains from one sample sequenced in a study of beta chain features in type 1 diabetes. All of the isolated RNA was reverse transcribed, so expressed TCRB transcripts were sequenced. Some clones are missing from TCRdb's copy, which holds only in-frame ones; the method was immunoSEQ multiplex PCR. The profile shows a few hundred thousand clones, 10% to 15% of them singletons. Source material: naive CD4+ T cells from blood. The receptors here all came from a man between 18 and 29 years old in good health.

The CDR3 DNA reads TGTGCCAGCAGCTTCGCGGGACAGGGGTTTGATGAGCAGTTCTTC. The encoded protein is CASSFAGQGFDEQFF. The J gene is TRBJ2-1, the V gene TRBV7-3; 10 positions agree with TRBD1. Per the germline V gene, CDR1 is SGHTA and CDR2 is FQGTGA. With 3 bases clipped from V and 8 bases from J, the junction kept 7 bases outside the gene matches. This CDR3 spans 15 amino acids.

This clone was counted between two and nine times. This CDR3 reads CATRLSSYEQYF. The CDR3 nucleotides read TGTGCCACCAGACTGAGCTCCTACGAGCAGTACTTC. This sequence joins TRBV28 and TRBJ2-7; D is ambiguous. Per germline, CDR1 MDHEN and CDR2 SYDVKM. This CDR3 has 12 amino acids. V shed 10 bases and J shed 0 bases, with 10 bases lying between them.

In its sample, this clone was seen a few times. The CDR3 coding sequence is TGTGCCAGCGGGGGACAGGGGGGGCATGGCTACACCTTC. This translates into CASGGQGGHGYTF. This sequence joins TRBV2 and TRBJ1-2; TRBD1 matches at 11 bases. CDR3 length: 13 amino acids. Germline-derived CDR1 and CDR2 are SNHLY and FYNNEI. V was clipped by 8 bases and J by 6 bases; unmatched bases: 5.

This clone was detected a few times. This chain links TRBV6-5 with TRBJ1-1, with D uncertain. The CDR3 sequence is 14 residues long. Germline CDR1 MNHEY, CDR2 SVGAGI. Trimming cost V 7 bases and J 0 bases, with 12 bases left between them. Written as DNA, the CDR3 is TGTGCCAGCACCCCCCCCGGGATGAACACTGAAGCTTTCTTT. Its translation is CASTPPGMNTEAFF.

The V and J genes are TRBV27 and TRBJ1-2, with D possibly matching TRBD1 (5 bases). V lost 3 bases and J lost 8, with 19 bases in between. Germline V gene sequence: CDR1 MNHEY, CDR2 SMNVEV (reference sequence). The CDR3 sequence is 15 residues long. CDR3 loop: CASSFPRETLEGYTF. For the CDR3, the DNA is TGTGCCAGCAGTTTCCCCAGGGAAACCCTTGAAGGCTACACCTTC.

This clone was observed a handful of times. The gene calls are TRBV28 and TRBJ1-2, with D possibly TRBD1 on 5 matching bases. CDR1 and CDR2 (germline): MDHEN, SYDVKM. V dropped 6 bases and J dropped 8 bases, with 10 bases sitting between them. The length of the CDR3 is 11 residues. The CDR3 coding sequence is TGTGCCAGCAGCCTCCGGGGGGGCTACACCTTC. This sequence encodes CASSLRGGYTF.

The gene calls are TRBV6-5 and TRBJ2-7, with TRBD2 matching over 9 bases. Germline CDR1 MNHEY, CDR2 SVGAGI. The CDR3 has 15 amino acids. The V gene end was trimmed by 5 bases and the J gene end by 5 bases; junction bases not matched to a gene: 10. The CDR3 DNA reads TGTGCCAGCAGTCTAGCGGGAATTTTAGCGGACGAGCAGTACTTC. Its protein is CASSLAGILADEQYF.

This clone was seen a few times. At the DNA level, this CDR3 is encoded by other sequences in the same sample as well. The chain joins TRBV28 to TRBJ2-6; D is unresolved. The CDR3 has 14 residues. Germline-derived CDR1 and CDR2 are MDHEN and SYDVKM. V was cut by 6 bases and J by 0 bases, with 6 bases left in between. The CDR3 region has the DNA TGTGCCAGCAGGCTCAGCTCTGGGGCCAACGTCCTGACTTTC. It yields the protein CASRLSSGANVLTF.

This clone was picked up a small number of times. This chain joins TRBV4-3 and TRBJ2-1; TRBD2 is a possible D gene (7 bases). Germline assignment: CDR1 LGHNA and CDR2 YSLEER. The V end lost 4 bases, the J end lost 8 bases, and 18 bases lay between the germline ends. This CDR3 region has 15 residues. DNA of the CDR3: TGCGCCAGCAGCCCCCGGGGAGGGGGTTTTGATGAGCAGTTCTTC. The encoded protein is CASSPRGGGFDEQFF.

This clone appeared a few times. The J gene is TRBJ2-2, the V gene TRBV18; D remains ambiguous. Germline CDR1 is KGHSH and CDR2 is LQKENI. V lost 3 bases to trimming and J lost 5 bases, with 10 bases between them. This CDR3 contains 14 residues. DNA for the CDR3: TGTGCCAGCTCACCCGATTTCCGGACCGGGGAGCTGTTTTTT. This translates into CASSPDFRTGELFF.

This clone was seen more than once but under ten times. The genes are TRBV5-1 and TRBJ2-2; D is undetermined. V was trimmed by 0 bases and J by 1 base, leaving 7 bases between them. Germline V gene lookup returns CDR1 SGHRS and CDR2 YFSETQ. This CDR3 spans 15 amino acids. In nucleotides, the CDR3 is TGCGCCAGCAGCTTGGTCACAGTGAACACCGGGGAGCTGTTTTTT. Encoded protein: CASSLVTVNTGELFF.

This clone was recorded a few times. V and J are TRBV11-3 and TRBJ1-1; the D gene is possibly TRBD1 (5 bases). This CDR3 has 15 amino acids. The germline CDR1 and CDR2 sequences are SGHNT and YENEEA. The V end lost 5 bases, the J end lost 0 bases, and 13 bases lay between the germline ends. The CDR3 region has the DNA TGTGCCAGCAGCCCGGGGGGACTCATGAACACTGAAGCTTTCTTT. Its protein product is CASSPGGLMNTEAFF.

This clone was seen only a few times. V usage is TRBV11-2 and J usage is TRBJ2-1; D remains unclear. The CDR3 runs 13 residues. The germline V gene encodes CDR1 SGHAT and CDR2 FQNNGV. Trimming took off 5 bases at V and 6 bases at J, with 11 bases between the two ends. The CDR3 coding sequence is TGTGCCAGCAGCCTTCGAGGCGGCAATGAGCAGTTCTTC. Its translation: CASSLRGGNEQFF.

This chain uses TRBV4-2 with TRBJ2-7; TRBD1 agrees at 11 bases. Germline CDR1 reads LGHNA; CDR2 reads YNFKEQ. J gave up 3 bases and V 4 bases, and 5 bases lay outside the gene matches. The CDR3 loop spans 15 amino acids. CDR3 region: CASSRPGQGDYEQYF. DNA of the CDR3: TGTGCCAGCAGCCGACCGGGACAGGGGGACTACGAGCAGTACTTC.

The chain carries TRBV28 and TRBJ1-2; D is unclear. CDR1 is MDHEN and CDR2 is SYDVKM in the germline V gene. Trimming removed 6 bases from V and 8 bases from J, with 10 bases in between. The CDR3 runs 11 residues. In nucleotides, the CDR3 is TGTGCCAGCAGGCACGAACTGGGCTACACCTTC. Translation: CASRHELGYTF.

CDR3 sequence (DNA): TGCGCCAGCAGCCCCGGACTAGCGGGGGGAAATGAGCAGTTCTTC. It specifies CASSPGLAGGNEQFF. The chain is built from TRBV5-1 and TRBJ2-1; 14 bases map to TRBD2. This CDR3 has 15 amino acids. Germline CDR1 and CDR2: SGHRS and YFSETQ. V lost 4 bases to trimming and J lost 7 bases; unmatched junction nucleotides: 4.